The 18 T cell receptor beta chains reported below all come from one sample, sequenced in a study of blood T cell repertoires in COVID-19. Generated by immunoSEQ multiplex PCR, the TCRdb table keeps only in-frame clones and is missing some. The top ten hold 4.9% of the sample, which has tens of thousands of clones, roughly 86% seen once. The sequenced sample was peripheral blood. These receptors were obtained from a man aged 50-59 years with active or convalescent COVID-19.

This clone was seen once. The V gene is TRBV6-2 or TRBV6-3, the J gene TRBJ2-7, with TRBD1 as a possible D gene (6 bases). The germline V gene has CDR1 MNHEY and CDR2 SVGEGT. The CDR3 has 16 residues. Trimming removed 0 bases at V and 2 bases at J, with 14 bases between. CDR3 amino acids: CASSYSETTGPYEQYV. The DNA of the CDR3 is TGTGCCAGCAGTTACTCCGAGACGACAGGACCCTACGAGCAGTACGTC.

This chain connects TRBV28 to TRBJ2-1, with 9 bases that match TRBD1. V was clipped by 5 bases and J by 3 bases; unmatched bases: 11. The CDR3 extends over 17 amino acids. CDR1 MDHEN and CDR2 SYDVKM come from the germline V gene. The CDR3 is CASSLDFGTGIYNEQFF. For the CDR3, the DNA is TGTGCCAGCAGTCTGGATTTCGGGACAGGGATCTACAATGAGCAGTTCTTC.

This clone was detected once. The chain employs TRBV12-5 and TRBJ2-1; a weak D match, TRBD2 (6 bases). Germline CDR1 is LGHNT and CDR2 is FRNRAP. The V gene lost 1 base and the J gene lost 7 bases, with 14 bases spanning the gap. The CDR3 length is 15 residues. The CDR3 coding sequence is TGTGCTAGTGGTTTGGAGACGGGGGTAGGTAATGAGCAGTTCTTC. It is translated as CASGLETGVGNEQFF.

The chain combines TRBV5-1 with TRBJ2-3; 7 bases map to TRBD2. With V trimmed by 3 bases and J by 1 base, 8 bases remained unmatched. This CDR3 has 16 amino acids. Per germline, CDR1 SGHRS and CDR2 YFSETQ. The CDR3 loop reads CASSSQGGGGTDTQYF. Here the CDR3 DNA reads TGCGCCAGCAGCTCCCAGGGCGGGGGAGGCACAGATACGCAGTATTTT.

This clone was observed a single time. The chain recombines TRBV4-1 with TRBJ2-1; 9 positions agree with TRBD1. The CDR3 spans 15 residues. Germline V gives CDR1 MGHRA, CDR2 YSYEKL. V shed 2 bases, J shed 6 bases, and the junction held 5 bases outside the gene matches. The CDR3 protein is CASSQLQGAVNEQFF. Here the CDR3 DNA reads TGCGCCAGCAGCCAATTACAGGGGGCAGTCAATGAGCAGTTCTTC.

V gene TRBV5-1 combines with J gene TRBJ2-7; D perhaps matches TRBD2 (5 bases). This CDR3 has 14 residues. Germline V lookup: CDR1 SGHRS, CDR2 YFSETQ. Between the trimmed V and J ends, which lost 5 bases and 3 bases, there was a span of 15 bases. The CDR3 nucleotides read TGCGCCAGCAGTAACGGGGTGGGTATCTACGAGCAGTACTTC. This translates into CASSNGVGIYEQYF. Complete variable domain (other parts from reference TRBV5-1 and TRBJ2-7): KAGVTQTPRYLIKTRGQQVTLSCSPISGHRSVSWYQQTPGQGLQFLFEYFSETQRNKGNFPGRFSGRQFSNSRSEMNVSTLELGDSALYLCASSNGVGIYEQYFGPGTRLTVT.

This clone was counted once. The chain recombines TRBV7-8 with TRBJ2-2, with D uncertain. The CDR3 is 15 residues long. Trimming left V 2 bases short and J 5 bases short, with 12 bases between. Looked up from germline, CDR1 is SGHVS and CDR2 is FQNEAQ. CDR3 DNA: TGTGCCAGCAGCTTATTGGCAAGTAATACCGGGGAGCTGTTTTTT. Translated, it gives CASSLLASNTGELFF.

The chain employs TRBV5-1 and TRBJ1-1; D call uncertain. Germline-derived CDR1 and CDR2 are SGHRS and YFSETQ. CDR3 length: 16 residues. V shed 0 bases and J shed 3 bases, with 15 bases lying between them. The CDR3 reads CASSLGPLGSYTEAFF. CDR3 coding DNA: TGCGCCAGCAGCTTGGGCCCCCTAGGAAGCTACACTGAAGCTTTCTTT.

The gene calls are TRBV15 and TRBJ1-5, with D possibly TRBD1 on 5 matching bases. V gave up 5 bases and J gave up 2 bases, with 16 bases separating them. Germline values: CDR1 LNHNV, CDR2 YYDKDF (reference sequence). The CDR3 has 16 amino acids. This CDR3 is CATSGGLQEGNQPQHF. CDR3 nucleotide sequence: TGTGCCACCAGCGGGGGACTACAGGAGGGCAATCAGCCCCAGCATTTT.

The chain combines TRBV5-6 with TRBJ2-1; 11 bases match TRBD2. This CDR3 is built from 16 residues. Germline CDR1 and CDR2: SGHDT and YYEEEE. J was trimmed by 3 bases and V by 4 bases; bases with no gene match: 6. CDR3 DNA sequence: TGTGCCAGCAGCCGGACCGGGACTAGCGGCTACAATGAGCAGTTCTTC. Translated, it gives CASSRTGTSGYNEQFF.

The chain couples TRBV19 to TRBJ1-5; 7 nucleotides align to TRBD1. Germline CDR1 LNHDA, CDR2 SQIVND (reference sequence). Trimming took 3 bases from V and 3 from J; bases not matched to a gene: 5. This CDR3 has 15 residues. The CDR3 spells CASSIETGPNQPQHF. CDR3 sequence (DNA): TGTGCCAGTAGTATCGAGACAGGGCCCAATCAGCCCCAGCATTTT.

This clone was counted once. This chain links TRBV3-1 (or the pseudogene TRBV3-2) with TRBJ1-2; 8 nucleotides align to TRBD1. CDR3 length equals 16 residues. Germline lookup yields CDR1 LGHDT and CDR2 YNNKEL (reference sequence). J lost 2 bases, V lost 1 base, and 6 bases had no gene match. CDR3 bases: TGTGCCAGCAGCCAAGGGCAGGGGGCCCCCAACTATGGCTACACCTTC. It yields the protein CASSQGQGAPNYGYTF.

V and J are TRBV7-9 and TRBJ1-6; TRBD1 aligns across 9 bases. Trimming at V came to 6 bases and at J to 7 bases, leaving 1 base not matched to a gene. Germline-derived CDR1 and CDR2 are SEHNR and FQNEAQ (reference sequence). This CDR3 region has 13 residues. The CDR3 protein is CASRGQGNSPLHF. Written as DNA, the CDR3 is TGTGCCAGCAGGGGACAGGGAAATTCACCCCTCCACTTT.

This chain joins TRBV5-6 and TRBJ2-2, with a possible D match to TRBD2 (5 bases). The length of the CDR3 is 14 residues. Germline V gene data show CDR1 as SGHDT and CDR2 as YYEEEE. Deletions cut 4 bases from V and 2 bases from J, with 9 bases between. This CDR3 reads CASSPGLNTGELFF. The CDR3 DNA reads as TGTGCCAGCAGCCCAGGACTCAACACCGGGGAGCTGTTTTTT.

J is TRBJ1-2 and V is TRBV5-1, with 10 bases that match TRBD1. The CDR3 runs to 15 residues. Germline V gives CDR1 SGHRS, CDR2 YFSETQ. With 5 bases clipped from V and 6 bases from J, the junction kept 10 bases outside the gene matches. The CDR3 loop is CASSRDRGRLDGYTF. The CDR3 DNA reads as TGCGCCAGCAGTCGCGACAGGGGGCGATTGGATGGCTACACCTTC.

CDR3 nucleotide sequence: TGTGCCAGCAGTCTAAGGGAGGATAATTCACCCCTCCACTTT. This gives the protein CASSLREDNSPLHF. The rearrangement uses TRBV27 and TRBJ1-6, with unresolved D. The V end lost 5 bases, the J end lost 5 bases, and 10 bases lay between the germline ends. The CDR3 runs 14 residues. Germline CDR1 and CDR2: MNHEY and SMNVEV (reference sequence).

A few counts support this clone. This chain connects TRBV9 to TRBJ2-1; TRBD2 aligns across 9 bases. V lost 4 bases, J lost 8 bases, and 13 bases stayed unmatched. Per germline, CDR1 SGDLS and CDR2 YYNGEE. The CDR3 contains 16 residues. The CDR3, as DNA: TGTGCCAGCAGCCCACCCCCTGGCGGGGGGGGCGATGAGCAGTTCTTC. Amino acid sequence: CASSPPPGGGGDEQFF.

The rearrangement uses TRBV27 and TRBJ2-5; D is ambiguous. This CDR3 has 13 residues. The V end lost 3 bases, the J end lost 5 bases, and 10 bases lay between the germline ends. Germline V gene sequence: CDR1 MNHEY, CDR2 SMNVEV (reference sequence). The CDR3 DNA follows: TGTGCCAGCAGTTTGGGTCTAGAGGAGACCCAGTACTTC. It is translated as CASSLGLEETQYF.